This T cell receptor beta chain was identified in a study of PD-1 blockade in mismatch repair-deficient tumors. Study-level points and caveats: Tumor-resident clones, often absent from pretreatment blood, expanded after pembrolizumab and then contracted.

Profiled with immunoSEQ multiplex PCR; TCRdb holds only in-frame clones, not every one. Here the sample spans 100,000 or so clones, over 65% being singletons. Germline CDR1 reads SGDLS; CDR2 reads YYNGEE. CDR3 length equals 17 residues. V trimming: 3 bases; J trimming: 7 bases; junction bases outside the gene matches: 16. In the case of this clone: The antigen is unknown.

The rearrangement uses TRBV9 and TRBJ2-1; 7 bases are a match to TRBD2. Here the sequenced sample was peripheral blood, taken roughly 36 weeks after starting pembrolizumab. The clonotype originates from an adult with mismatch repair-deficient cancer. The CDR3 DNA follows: TGTGCCAGCAGCGATGCCCGGTCGGGAGGTTTTCCGAATGAGCAGTTCTTC. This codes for CASSDARSGGFPNEQFF.